The entry below describes one T cell receptor beta chain. The source of the sample is a study of blood T cell repertoires in COVID-19. Study background: The analysed material was cDNA or gDNA that came from T cells, B-cell-depleted T cells, or PBMCs.

The CDR3 is 14 amino acids. Germline lookup yields CDR1 SGHTA and CDR2 FQGNSA. V dropped 4 bases and J dropped 6; count of bases not matched to a gene: 9. Assay: immunoSEQ multiplex PCR; the TCRdb copy retains only in-frame clones and omits some. The sample shows under 200,000 clones, 60% to 80% of them seen only once. Sample: peripheral blood. This clonotype was sampled from a man between 65 and 85 years old with acute or convalescent COVID-19. The gene calls are TRBV7-2 and TRBJ2-7; 7 bases align to TRBD1. This CDR3 reads CASSSGTARGEQYF. Here the CDR3 DNA reads TGTGCCAGCAGCTCCGGGACAGCGAGGGGCGAGCAGTACTTC. The variable domain in full, with the rest retrieved from reference TRBV7-2 and TRBJ2-7, is GAGVSQSPSNKVTEKGKDVELRCDPISGHTALYWYRQSLGQGLEFLIYFQGNSAPDKSGLPSDRFSAERTGGSVSTLTIQRTQQEDSAVYLCASSSGTARGEQYFGPGTRLTVT.